The clone carrying this T cell receptor beta chain appeared many times. Its antigen is undetermined. Method: immunoSEQ multiplex PCR; TCRdb's copy keeps in-frame clones and lacks some. The sample carries 30,000 to 40,000 clones, roughly three quarters recorded once. CDR1 is GTSNPN, CDR2 SVGIG, per germline (reference sequence). Unmatched junction bases numbered 7, after V lost 2 bases and J lost 7 bases. The CDR3 totals 14 residues. Approximately 1.9 micrograms of genomic DNA, which was extracted from cryopreserved PBMCs, served as the material used for the TCR beta libraries. This entry is derived from a study of cytotoxic CD8 clonotypes in ibrutinib-treated CLL. The study, taken as a whole, reports: Baseline clonality was higher than in age-matched healthy donors and moved in step with circulating CD8+ T-cell counts.

J is TRBJ1-5 and V is TRBV30, with 8 bases that match TRBD1. Sequenced here: PBMCs, sampled before ibrutinib treatment. The sequence derives from a human donor with chronic lymphocytic leukemia. Here the CDR3 reads CAWSQGQGGQPQHF. DNA of the CDR3: TGTGCCTGGAGTCAAGGACAGGGTGGGCAGCCCCAGCATTTT.